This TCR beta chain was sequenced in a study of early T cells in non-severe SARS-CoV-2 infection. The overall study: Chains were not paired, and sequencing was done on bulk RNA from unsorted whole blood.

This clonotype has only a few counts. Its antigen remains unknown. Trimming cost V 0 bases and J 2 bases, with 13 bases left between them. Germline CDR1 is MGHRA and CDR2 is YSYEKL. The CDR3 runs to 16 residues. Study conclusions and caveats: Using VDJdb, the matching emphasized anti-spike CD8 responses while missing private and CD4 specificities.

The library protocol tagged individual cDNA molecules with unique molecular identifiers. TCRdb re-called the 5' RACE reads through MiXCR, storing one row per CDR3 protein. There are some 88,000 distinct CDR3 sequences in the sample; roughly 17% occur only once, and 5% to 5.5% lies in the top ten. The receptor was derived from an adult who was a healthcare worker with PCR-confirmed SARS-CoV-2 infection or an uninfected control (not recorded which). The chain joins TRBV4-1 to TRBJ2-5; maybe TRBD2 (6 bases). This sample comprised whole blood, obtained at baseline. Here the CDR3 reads CASSQDPPGLQETQYF. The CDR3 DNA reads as TGCGCCAGCAGCCAAGATCCCCCGGGACTTCAAGAGACCCAGTACTTC.